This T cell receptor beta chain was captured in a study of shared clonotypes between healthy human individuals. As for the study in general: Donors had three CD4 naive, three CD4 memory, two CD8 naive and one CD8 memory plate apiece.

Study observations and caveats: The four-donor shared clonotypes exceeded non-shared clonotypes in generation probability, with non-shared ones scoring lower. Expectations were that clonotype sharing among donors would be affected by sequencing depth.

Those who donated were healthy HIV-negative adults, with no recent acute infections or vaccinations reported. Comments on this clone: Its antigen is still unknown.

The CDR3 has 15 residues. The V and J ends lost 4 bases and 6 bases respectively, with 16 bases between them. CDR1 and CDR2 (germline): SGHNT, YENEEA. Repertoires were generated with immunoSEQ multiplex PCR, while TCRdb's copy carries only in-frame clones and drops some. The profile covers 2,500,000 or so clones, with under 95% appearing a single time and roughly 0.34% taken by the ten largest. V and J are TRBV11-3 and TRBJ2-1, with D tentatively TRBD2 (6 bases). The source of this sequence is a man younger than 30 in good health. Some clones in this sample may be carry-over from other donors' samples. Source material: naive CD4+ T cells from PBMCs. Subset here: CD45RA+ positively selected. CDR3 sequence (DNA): TGTGCCAGCAGCTCTCGATCAGCCGGGGGCAATGAGCAGTTCTTC. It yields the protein CASSSRSAGGNEQFF.